The 14 T cell receptor beta chains below all came from one sample that was sequenced in a study of blood T cell repertoires in COVID-19. Some clones are missing from TCRdb's copy, which holds only in-frame ones; the method was immunoSEQ multiplex PCR. This table holds around 70,000 clones, about 90% found once. Input material: peripheral blood. The receptors were sampled from a human donor in a cohort sampled during active COVID-19.

This clone was picked up one time. V gene TRBV27 combines with J gene TRBJ1-2; 7 bases are shared with TRBD1. CDR3 length: 14 residues. The V gene's germline CDR1 is MNHEY and CDR2 SMNVEV (reference sequence). V gave up 5 bases and J gave up 4 bases; unmatched junction bases: 7. The CDR3 nucleotides are TGTGCCAGCAGTGGGACAGCCAATAGCTATGGCTACACCTTC. Protein sequence: CASSGTANSYGYTF.

This sequence joins TRBV7-8 and TRBJ2-2; 11 nucleotides agree with TRBD2. V trimming: 6 bases; J trimming: 4 bases; junction bases outside the gene matches: 7. This CDR3 is built from 16 residues. CDR1 SGHVS and CDR2 FQNEAQ come from the germline V gene. The CDR3 reads CASRRLAGLITGELFF. CDR3 DNA: TGTGCCAGCAGACGACTAGCGGGGCTAATCACCGGGGAGCTGTTTTTT.

The rearrangement links TRBV5-1 to TRBJ2-5; a possible D gene is TRBD1 (6 bases). The germline gives CDR1 SGHRS, CDR2 YFSETQ. Trimming shortened V by 2 bases and J by 1 base, and 15 bases separated the two germline ends. CDR3 length: 16 amino acids. DNA for the CDR3: TGCGCCAGCAGCTTAGCCTCAGGGGCGACCCAAGAGACCCAGTACTTC. This codes for CASSLASGATQETQYF.

The rearrangement joins TRBV4-2 to TRBJ2-5; weak D call: TRBD2 (6 bases). CDR3 size: 17 residues. The V gene lost 0 bases and the J gene lost 3 bases, with 17 bases spanning the gap. Per germline, CDR1 LGHNA and CDR2 YNFKEQ. For the CDR3, the DNA is TGTGCCAGCAGCCAAGACCCGCTGGCCTGGGGGGAAGAGACCCAGTACTTC. Amino acids: CASSQDPLAWGEETQYF.

This clone showed up just once. The chain employs TRBV5-1 and TRBJ1-3, with 8 bases aligning to TRBD1. The V gene's germline CDR1 is SGHRS and CDR2 YFSETQ. With 0 bases clipped from V and 0 bases from J, the junction kept 2 bases outside the gene matches. The CDR3 runs 16 residues. CDR3 coding DNA: TGCGCCAGCAGCTTGGGACAGGGGAGCTCTGGAAACACCATATATTTT. It translates to CASSLGQGSSGNTIYF. Complete variable domain (other parts from reference TRBV5-1 and TRBJ1-3): KAGVTQTPRYLIKTRGQQVTLSCSPISGHRSVSWYQQTPGQGLQFLFEYFSETQRNKGNFPGRFSGRQFSNSRSEMNVSTLELGDSALYLCASSLGQGSSGNTIYFGEGSWLTVV.

The rearrangement joins TRBV3-1 (or the pseudogene TRBV3-2) to TRBJ2-5, with 12 bases lining up with TRBD1. This CDR3 has 15 amino acids. Germline V gene lookup returns CDR1 LGHDT and CDR2 YNNKEL (reference sequence). The V and J ends lost 4 bases and 7 bases, in that order; junction bases with no gene match: 7. The CDR3 spells CASSRGDRGRGTQYF. DNA of the CDR3: TGTGCCAGCAGCCGCGGGGACAGGGGGCGGGGGACCCAGTACTTC.

The chain uses TRBV7-6 and TRBJ2-1, with D possibly matching TRBD2 (6 bases). The CDR3 covers 17 residues. V was pared by 1 base and J by 2 bases, with 15 bases between. The V gene's germline CDR1 is SGHVS and CDR2 FNYEAQ. CDR3 DNA: TGTGCCAGCAGCTTAGGGAGTTGGCGGGGCGCCTACAATGAGCAGTTCTTC. This encodes CASSLGSWRGAYNEQFF.

This chain connects TRBV7-2 to TRBJ2-5; 7 bases agree with TRBD2. The CDR3 length is 15 residues. V was clipped by 5 bases and J by 5 bases; unmatched bases: 11. CDR1 is SGHTA, CDR2 FQGNSA, per germline. DNA of the CDR3: TGTGCCAGCAGCGTCGGGGGGACCTTCGGTGAGACCCAGTACTTC. It encodes CASSVGGTFGETQYF.

The chain combines TRBV3-1 (or the pseudogene TRBV3-2) with TRBJ2-7; weak D call: TRBD1 (6 bases). The CDR3 contains 16 residues. Germline V lookup: CDR1 LGHDT, CDR2 YNNKEL (reference sequence). V dropped 4 bases and J dropped 0 bases, with 16 bases sitting between them. The CDR3 here is CASSLAGATGSYEQYF. The CDR3 coding sequence is TGTGCCAGCAGCCTGGCTGGAGCGACAGGCTCCTACGAGCAGTACTTC.

The CDR3 sequence: CAWTRDRGGYTF. The CDR3 DNA reads as TGTGCCTGGACTCGTGACAGGGGTGGCTACACCTTC. The chain employs TRBV30 and TRBJ1-2; TRBD1 matches 8 bases. Germline assignment: CDR1 GTSNPN and CDR2 SVGIG (reference sequence). The CDR3 sequence is 12 residues long. Trimming took 4 bases from V and 7 from J; bases not matched to a gene: 5.

This chain joins TRBV7-3 and TRBJ1-1; D might be TRBD1 (5 bases). Germline values: CDR1 SGHTA, CDR2 FQGTGA. V gave up 5 bases and J gave up 4 bases, with 11 bases separating them. CDR3 length: 13 residues. The CDR3 coding sequence is TGTGCCAGCAGCAAAAAGGGGCTCACTGAAGCTTTCTTT. Protein product: CASSKKGLTEAFF.

This chain joins TRBV5-1 and TRBJ1-1; D is ambiguous. This CDR3 is built from 13 residues. Germline CDR1 and CDR2: SGHRS and YFSETQ. Trimming removed 2 bases at V and 1 base at J, with 6 bases between. The CDR3 nucleotides read TGCGCCAGCAGCTTTCAGGAGAACACTGAAGCTTTCTTT. This sequence encodes CASSFQENTEAFF.

The chain carries TRBV4-2 and TRBJ2-1, with 12 bases matching TRBD2. Trimming removed 0 bases from V and 12 bases from J; junction bases left unmatched: 6. CDR3 size: 15 residues. Germline CDR1 reads LGHNA; CDR2 reads YNFKEQ. The CDR3 DNA sequence: TGTGCCAGCAGCCAAGATCCTAGCGGGGGGGCCGGGCAGTTCTTC. Translation: CASSQDPSGGAGQFF.

V usage is TRBV6-5 and J usage is TRBJ2-2, with a tentative D call TRBD2 (6 bases). Germline V gene sequence: CDR1 MNHEY, CDR2 SVGAGI. The length of the CDR3 is 13 residues. V was pared by 6 bases and J by 3 bases, with 8 bases between. The CDR3 protein is CASRRDHTGELFF. The CDR3 coding sequence is TGTGCCAGCAGGCGGGACCACACCGGGGAGCTGTTTTTT.